The 32 T cell receptor beta chains below all came from one sample that was sequenced in a study of long-term antiretroviral therapy in people with HIV. They ran version v3.0 of the immunoSEQ assay at survey level. Sequenced by immunoSEQ multiplex PCR; TCRdb stores in-frame clones only, minus some. The sample shows approximately 13,000 clones, over 70% of them seen only once. Sequencing was performed on unsorted PBMCs, taken 1.3 years before starting antiretroviral therapy. The receptors originated from a man in his forties with HIV.

V and J are TRBV27 and TRBJ2-1; maybe TRBD1 (5 bases). The V end was cut by 5 bases, the J end by 5 bases, with 13 bases between. The germline CDR1 and CDR2 sequences are MNHEY and SMNVEV (reference sequence). The CDR3 is made up of 14 amino acids. The CDR3 nucleotides are TGTGCCAGCAGTCCCTTTACAGGAAACAATGAGCAGTTCTTC. Residues: CASSPFTGNNEQFF.

V gene TRBV27 combines with J gene TRBJ2-2, with D perhaps assigned TRBD1 or TRBD2 (5 bases each). The V end was cut by 6 bases, the J end by 4 bases, with 15 bases between. Germline-derived CDR1 and CDR2 are MNHEY and SMNVEV (reference sequence). This CDR3 region has 15 residues. This CDR3 is CASSPVGGVTGELFF. The CDR3 region has the DNA TGTGCCAGCAGCCCTGTTGGGGGAGTCACCGGGGAGCTGTTTTTT.

The gene calls are TRBV14 and TRBJ2-2; D may be TRBD2 (6 bases). The CDR3 is 13 amino acids. V was trimmed by 5 bases and J by 6 bases, leaving 10 bases between them. Germline V gene data show CDR1 as SGHDN and CDR2 as FVKESK. The CDR3 here is CASSFRLAGELFF. The DNA for the CDR3 is TGTGCCAGCAGCTTCCGACTAGCCGGGGAGCTGTTTTTT.

The rearrangement uses TRBV27 and TRBJ1-6; weak D call: TRBD1 (5 bases). V dropped 7 bases and J dropped 10 bases, with 23 bases sitting between them. CDR3 length: 16 amino acids. Germline-derived CDR1 and CDR2 are MNHEY and SMNVEV (reference sequence). The CDR3 loop reads CASNMGSGRGGSPLHF. CDR3 DNA sequence: TGTGCCAGCAATATGGGATCAGGACGGGGCGGGTCACCCCTCCACTTT.

This clone counts as medium-sized (0.01 to 0.1%). The rearrangement joins TRBV13 to TRBJ2-3; 9 nucleotides align to TRBD2. Germline loops: CDR1 PRHDT, CDR2 FYEKMQ (reference sequence). V lost 1 base and J lost 2; bases outside the gene matches: 7. This CDR3 has 17 residues. The CDR3 loop reads CASSLEGGGAFTDTQYF. CDR3 coding DNA: TGTGCCAGCAGCTTAGAGGGCGGGGGGGCCTTCACAGATACGCAGTATTTT.

By sample fraction, this clone is large. The rearrangement joins TRBV6-4 to TRBJ1-5; D is unclear. V was trimmed by 11 bases and J by 4 bases, leaving 15 bases between them. The CDR3 has 13 amino acids. CDR1 MRHNA and CDR2 SNTAGT come from the germline V gene. The CDR3 sequence: CAPGGGKNQPQHF. The CDR3 bases are TGTGCCCCAGGAGGAGGTAAGAATCAGCCCCAGCATTTT.

The J gene is TRBJ2-1, the V gene TRBV7-8, with D possibly being TRBD2 (6 bases). Trimming left V 5 bases short and J 4 bases short, with 9 bases between. The CDR3 consists of 13 residues. Germline loops: CDR1 SGHVS, CDR2 FQNEAQ. CDR3 amino acids: CASSRGGYNEQFF. The DNA of the CDR3 is TGTGCCAGCAGCCGAGGAGGGTACAATGAGCAGTTCTTC.

J is TRBJ2-7 and V is TRBV19; D possibly corresponds to TRBD2 (6 bases). This CDR3 has 13 residues. Per germline, CDR1 LNHDA and CDR2 SQIVND (reference sequence). Trimming stripped 1 base from V and 4 bases from J, with 8 bases between. The CDR3 region is CASSIAGRYEQYF. The CDR3 DNA reads as TGTGCCAGTAGTATAGCGGGGAGGTACGAGCAGTACTTC.

The gene calls are TRBV5-4 and TRBJ1-6, with no clear D. Trimming cost V 4 bases and J 3 bases, with 5 bases left between them. Germline V gene lookup returns CDR1 SGHNT and CDR2 YYREEE (reference sequence). This CDR3 comprises 13 residues. The CDR3 DNA follows: TGTGCCAGCAGCGGGGACTATAATTCACCCCTCCACTTT. This encodes CASSGDYNSPLHF.

The chain links TRBV15 to TRBJ1-1, with no clear D. This CDR3 has 12 amino acids. From germline, CDR1 is LNHNV and CDR2 YYDKDF (reference sequence). V lost 1 base, J lost 7 bases, and 7 bases lay in between. CDR3: CATSRAGFEAFF. Here the CDR3 DNA reads TGTGCCACCAGCAGAGCAGGCTTTGAAGCTTTCTTT.

This clone was picked up a small number of times. This rearrangement joins TRBV7-9 to TRBJ1-3; TRBD1 is a possible D gene (5 bases). Deletions cut 1 base from V and 11 bases from J, with 18 bases between. This CDR3 region has 15 residues. Germline CDR1 and CDR2: SEHNR and FQNEAQ (reference sequence). The CDR3 DNA reads TGTGCCAGCAGCTTAGAAGGGACCCTACCGAGCTCCATATATTTT. It translates to CASSLEGTLPSSIYF. The full variable domain, its missing parts supplied by reference TRBV7-9 and TRBJ1-3, is DTGVSQNPRHKITKRGQNVTFRCDPISEHNRLYWYRQTLGQGPEFLTYFQNEAQLEKSRLLSDRFSAERPKGSFSTLEIQRTEQGDSAMYLCASSLEGTLPSSIYFGEGSWLTVV.

This chain connects TRBV5-1 to TRBJ2-2; 11 bases agree with TRBD2. CDR3 size: 15 residues. V lost 5 bases to trimming and J lost 4 bases; unmatched junction nucleotides: 4. Looked up from germline, CDR1 is SGHRS and CDR2 is YFSETQ. In nucleotides, the CDR3 is TGCGCCAGCAGTCCGGGGACTAGCGGCACCGGGGAGCTGTTTTTT. As protein: CASSPGTSGTGELFF. The full variable domain, with the rest looked up from reference TRBV5-1 and TRBJ2-2, is KAGVTQTPRYLIKTRGQQVTLSCSPISGHRSVSWYQQTPGQGLQFLFEYFSETQRNKGNFPGRFSGRQFSNSRSEMNVSTLELGDSALYLCASSPGTSGTGELFFGEGSRLTVL.

The chain carries TRBV5-6 and TRBJ1-1; tentatively, D is TRBD1 (5 bases). V gave up 4 bases and J gave up 0 bases, with 7 bases separating them. Per germline, CDR1 SGHDT and CDR2 YYEEEE. This CDR3 region has 13 residues. The CDR3 protein is CASSVQVNTEAFF. The DNA of the CDR3 is TGTGCCAGCAGCGTACAGGTGAACACTGAAGCTTTCTTT.

The sample holds one count of this clone. The chain has TRBV7-3 and TRBJ1-6, with D uncertain. Trimming stripped 4 bases from V and 0 bases from J, with 7 bases between. The germline CDR1 and CDR2 sequences are SGHTA and FQGTGA. The CDR3 has 15 residues. CDR3 sequence (DNA): TGTGCCAGCAGCTCCAGTGGCTCCTATAATTCACCCCTCCACTTT. This gives the protein CASSSSGSYNSPLHF.

This clone came up once. The rearrangement uses TRBV28 and TRBJ1-5; D is ambiguous. Germline V gives CDR1 MDHEN, CDR2 SYDVKM. The CDR3 loop spans 14 amino acids. V shed 2 bases and J shed 7 bases, with 12 bases lying between them. The CDR3 region is CASSLSQLDQPQHF. The CDR3 nucleotides read TGTGCCAGCAGTTTAAGCCAGCTAGACCAGCCCCAGCATTTT.

The V call is TRBV7-9, the J call TRBJ1-1; D not resolved. The CDR3 has 14 amino acids. Deletions cut 5 bases from V and 5 bases from J, with 15 bases between. In germline, CDR1 is SEHNR, CDR2 FQNEAQ (reference sequence). The CDR3 region has the DNA TGTGCCAGCAGCCAGGAACAGCGGACGACTGAAGCTTTCTTT. Its translation: CASSQEQRTTEAFF.

The chain recombines TRBV2 with TRBJ2-7; D may match TRBD1 or TRBD2 (5 bases each). The CDR3 totals 16 residues. V lost 6 bases, J lost 2 bases, and 20 bases lay in between. Germline assignment: CDR1 SNHLY and CDR2 FYNNEI. CDR3 amino acids: CASSGPGTEGTYEQYF. The CDR3 DNA is TGTGCCAGCAGCGGCCCCGGGACCGAGGGGACCTACGAGCAGTACTTC.

This chain connects TRBV5-1 to TRBJ1-1, with TRBD1 as a possible D gene (5 bases). Between the trimmed V and J ends, which lost 4 bases and 8 bases, there was a span of 21 bases. The germline V gene encodes CDR1 SGHRS and CDR2 YFSETQ. CDR3 size: 15 residues. CDR3: CASSREGTGPREAFF. The CDR3 DNA follows: TGCGCCAGCAGCCGTGAAGGGACGGGACCCCGGGAAGCTTTCTTT.

V is TRBV6-6 and J is TRBJ2-7, with D possibly TRBD1 on 6 matching bases. This CDR3 comprises 15 residues. Trimming shortened V by 6 bases and J by 5 bases, and 20 bases separated the two germline ends. The germline V gene encodes CDR1 MNHNY and CDR2 SVGAGI (reference sequence). The CDR3 spells CASSLDRGEGDEQYF. DNA of the CDR3: TGTGCCAGCAGCCTCGACAGAGGTGAGGGGGACGAGCAGTACTTC.

V gene TRBV28 combines with J gene TRBJ2-7; TRBD1 or TRBD2 may be the D gene (5 bases each). The germline V gene encodes CDR1 MDHEN and CDR2 SYDVKM. Trimming stripped 4 bases from V and 2 bases from J, with 18 bases between. The CDR3 runs to 16 residues. The CDR3 sequence is CASSSPGFGGPYEQYF. The CDR3 DNA sequence: TGTGCCAGCAGTTCGCCAGGGTTTGGGGGACCCTACGAGCAGTACTTC.

This chain uses TRBV11-2 with TRBJ2-7; 8 bases line up with TRBD1. The CDR3 sequence is 13 residues long. Trimming removed 5 bases from V and 3 bases from J; junction bases left unmatched: 3. The germline V gene has CDR1 SGHAT and CDR2 FQNNGV. The CDR3 nucleotides read TGTGCCAGCAGCCCTGGGACAGGCTACGAGCAGTACTTC. It encodes CASSPGTGYEQYF.

The chain joins TRBV19 to TRBJ1-1; possibly TRBD1 for D (6 bases). The CDR3 is made up of 13 amino acids. CDR1 is LNHDA and CDR2 is SQIVND in the germline V gene (reference sequence). V gave up 5 bases and J gave up 1 base, with 8 bases separating them. CDR3 amino acids: CASSPGQNTEAFF. The DNA of the CDR3 is TGTGCCAGTAGTCCGGGACAGAACACTGAAGCTTTCTTT.

The gene calls are TRBV2 and TRBJ2-7; tentatively, D is TRBD2 (5 bases). Germline values: CDR1 SNHLY, CDR2 FYNNEI. The CDR3 totals 14 residues. Trimming took off 7 bases at V and 5 bases at J, with 18 bases between the two ends. CDR3 residues: CASIEIARPHEQYF. DNA for the CDR3: TGTGCCAGCATAGAGATAGCGAGACCCCACGAGCAGTACTTC.

This clone was observed a handful of times. This chain links TRBV6-1 with TRBJ2-3; D remains unclear. Germline CDR1 MNHNS, CDR2 SASEGT. With 7 bases removed from V and 1 base from J, the gap between germline ends came to 12 bases. The CDR3 contains 14 residues. CDR3: CASKDGLGTDTQYF. DNA for the CDR3: TGTGCCAGCAAGGACGGCCTCGGCACAGATACGCAGTATTTT.

A single count supports this clone. The V call is TRBV5-1, the J call TRBJ2-2, with D unresolved. The CDR3 covers 14 residues. Germline V gene lookup returns CDR1 SGHRS and CDR2 YFSETQ. V shed 4 bases and J shed 3 bases, with 10 bases lying between them. The CDR3 loop is CASSLLFDTGELFF. For the CDR3, the DNA is TGCGCCAGCAGCCTACTGTTTGACACCGGGGAGCTGTTTTTT.

CDR3 sequence: CASSPLGGMNTEAFF. The CDR3 DNA reads TGTGCCAGCTCACCACTTGGGGGAATGAACACTGAAGCTTTCTTT. V usage is TRBV18 and J usage is TRBJ1-1; TRBD1 is a possible D gene (5 bases). Germline V gives CDR1 KGHSH, CDR2 LQKENI. The CDR3 loop spans 15 amino acids. V gave up 1 base and J gave up 0 bases, with 9 bases separating them.

This clone turned up a few times. In DNA, the CDR3 is TGTGCCAGTAGTATAGACAGGGACGATGAGCAGTTCTTC. This sequence encodes CASSIDRDDEQFF. The chain links TRBV19 to TRBJ2-1; D is tentatively TRBD1 or TRBD2 (5 bases each). CDR1 is LNHDA, CDR2 SQIVND, per germline (reference sequence). V lost 0 bases, J lost 8 bases, and 8 bases lay in between. The CDR3 spans 13 residues. Looking up the rest from reference TRBV19 and TRBJ2-1 gives the full variable domain: DGGITQSPKYLFRKEGQNVTLSCEQNLNHDAMYWYRQDPGQGLRLIYYSQIVNDFQKGDIAEGYSVSREKKESFPLTVTSAQKNPTAFYLCASSIDRDDEQFFGPGTRLTVL.

The chain combines TRBV29-1 with TRBJ1-2; D not certain. The length of the CDR3 is 14 residues. CDR1 is SQVTM, CDR2 ANQGSEA, per germline. The V end was cut by 6 bases, the J end by 4 bases, with 18 bases between. DNA of the CDR3: TGCAGCGTACCCAAAAGGCCGCCTGGCTATGGCTACACCTTC. Residues: CSVPKRPPGYGYTF.

The V call is TRBV7-9, the J call TRBJ1-2; no reliable D call. This CDR3 spans 11 amino acids. The ends were cut back, 3 bases at V and 8 bases at J, with 7 bases in the middle. Germline CDR1 and CDR2: SEHNR and FQNEAQ (reference sequence). Here the CDR3 reads CASSFDGGYTF. CDR3 coding DNA: TGTGCCAGCAGCTTTGACGGAGGCTACACCTTC. Full variable domain (missing parts from reference TRBV7-9 and TRBJ1-2): DTGVSQNPRHKITKRGQNVTFRCDPISEHNRLYWYRQTLGQGPEFLTYFQNEAQLEKSRLLSDRFSAERPKGSFSTLEIQRTEQGDSAMYLCASSFDGGYTFGSGTRLTVV.

J is TRBJ1-5 and V is TRBV6-1; D perhaps matches TRBD1 (6 bases). The CDR3 spans 15 residues. Trimming took off 5 bases at V and 0 bases at J, with 11 bases between the two ends. From germline, CDR1 is MNHNS and CDR2 SASEGT. The CDR3 DNA follows: TGTGCCAGCAGTCAAGGGGGGAATAGCAATCAGCCCCAGCATTTT. Translating it yields CASSQGGNSNQPQHF.

The V gene is TRBV6-5, the J gene TRBJ1-2; maybe TRBD1 (5 bases). V was pared by 6 bases and J by 2 bases, with 13 bases between. Germline V CDR1 and CDR2: MNHEY, SVGAGI. This CDR3 is built from 14 residues. The CDR3 region has the DNA TGTGCCAGCAGCCAGCCCGGGGGGAACTATGGCTACACCTTC. Residues: CASSQPGGNYGYTF.

This clone was detected once. The chain employs TRBV7-9 and TRBJ1-2, with TRBD1 matching over 7 bases. This CDR3 contains 18 residues. CDR1 and CDR2 (germline): SEHNR, FQNEAQ (reference sequence). The V segment lost 1 base and the J segment 6 bases; nucleotides outside the gene matches: 17. The CDR3 nucleotides read TGTGCCAGCAGCTTAGATCCGGGACAGCACAAGTCTCGAGATGGCTACACCTTC. Amino acid sequence: CASSLDPGQHKSRDGYTF.